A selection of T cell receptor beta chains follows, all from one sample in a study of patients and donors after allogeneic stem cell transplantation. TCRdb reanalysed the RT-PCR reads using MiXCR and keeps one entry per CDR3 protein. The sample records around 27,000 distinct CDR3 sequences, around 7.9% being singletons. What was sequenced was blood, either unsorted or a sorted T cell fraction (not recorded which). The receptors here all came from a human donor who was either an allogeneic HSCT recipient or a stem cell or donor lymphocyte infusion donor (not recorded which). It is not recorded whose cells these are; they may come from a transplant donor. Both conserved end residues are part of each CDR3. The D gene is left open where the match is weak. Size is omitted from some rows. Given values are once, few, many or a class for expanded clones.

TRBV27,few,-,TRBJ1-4,TGTGCCAGCAGGGGGACTGGAGAAAAACTGTTTTTT,CASRGTGEKLFF
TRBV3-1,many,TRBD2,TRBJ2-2,TGTGCCAGCAGCTCCCGGACTAGCGCGAACACCGGGGAGCTGTTTTTT,CASSSRTSANTGELFF
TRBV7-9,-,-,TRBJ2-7,TGTGCCAGCAGCTTAGGTCCTTGGGGTTTCCCCTACGAGCAGTACTTC,CASSLGPWGFPYEQYF
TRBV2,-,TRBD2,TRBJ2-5,TGTGCCAGCAGTAAGACTAGCGGGGGAGAGACCCAGTACTTC,CASSKTSGGETQYF
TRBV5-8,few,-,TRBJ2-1,TGTGCCAGCAGCTTGGATGGGCTACCGAGCTCCTACAATGAGCAGTTCTTC,CASSLDGLPSSYNEQFF
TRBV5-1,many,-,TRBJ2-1,TGCGCCAGCAGCTTAGGGTCTCAGGGGCTTTACAATGAGCAGTTCTTC,CASSLGSQGLYNEQFF
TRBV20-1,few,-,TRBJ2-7,TGCAGTGCTAGAGATAGGCGGGGGCACTACGAGCAGTACTTC,CSARDRRGHYEQYF
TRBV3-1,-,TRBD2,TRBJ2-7,TGTGCCAGCAGCCAGGGGACTAGCGGGTGGAGCTCCTACGAGCAGTACTTC,CASSQGTSGWSSYEQYF
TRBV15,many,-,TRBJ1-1,TGTGCCACCGGGAGGACGAACACTGAAGCTTTCTTT,CATGRTNTEAFF
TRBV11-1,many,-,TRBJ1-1,TGTGCCAGCAGCTTAGTTCAGGGCGCATGGGGGATGAACACTGAAGCTTTCTTT,CASSLVQGAWGMNTEAFF
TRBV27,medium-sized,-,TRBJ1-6,TGTGCCAGCAGTTTATCGGGCAACTCCTATAATTCACCCCTCCACTTT,CASSLSGNSYNSPLHF
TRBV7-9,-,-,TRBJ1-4,TGTGCCAGCAGCGACAACAGAGGGCTTAATGAAAAACTGTTTTTT,CASSDNRGLNEKLFF
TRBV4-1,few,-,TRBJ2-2,TGCGCCAGCAGCCAAGACTCACTAGCCTACGGGGAGCTGTTTTTT,CASSQDSLAYGELFF
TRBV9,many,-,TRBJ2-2,TGTGCCAGCAGCGTAGTTTCCGGGGAGCTGTTTTTT,CASSVVSGELFF
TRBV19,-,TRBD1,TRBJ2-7,TGTGCCAGTACCCTTGGGGGACAGGGGGCGTCCTACGAGCAGTACTTC,CASTLGGQGASYEQYF
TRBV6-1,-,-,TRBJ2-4,TGTGCCAGCGTCACCGGAGGGGACAAAAACATTCAGTACTTC,CASVTGGDKNIQYF
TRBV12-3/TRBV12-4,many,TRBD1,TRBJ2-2,TGTGCCAGCAGTCCCGGGACAGGGGGCCTCGACACCGGGGAGCTGTTTTTT,CASSPGTGGLDTGELFF
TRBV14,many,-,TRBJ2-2,TGTGCCAGCAGCCTCCGGGGCGGGGAGCTGTTTTTT,CASSLRGGELFF
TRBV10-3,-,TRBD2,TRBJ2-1,TGTGCCATCAGTGACCCTACTAGCGGGATATACAATGAGCAGTTCTTC,CAISDPTSGIYNEQFF
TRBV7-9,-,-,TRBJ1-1,TGTGCCAGCAGCCGAGCCGGGTCCCCCACTGAAGCTTTCTTT,CASSRAGSPTEAFF
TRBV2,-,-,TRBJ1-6,TGTGCCAGCAGGGATAATTCACCCCTCCACTTT,CASRDNSPLHF
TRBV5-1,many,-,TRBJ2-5,TGCGCCAGCAGCTTGTATGGGACTCAGGAGACCCAGTACTTC,CASSLYGTQETQYF
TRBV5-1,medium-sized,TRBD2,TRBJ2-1,TGCGCCAGCAGCCCTAGCGGCCATTCCTACAATGAGCAGTTCTTC,CASSPSGHSYNEQFF
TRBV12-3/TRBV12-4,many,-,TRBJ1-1,TGTGCCAGCAGTCCGACAGTCACCACTGAAGCTTTCTTT,CASSPTVTTEAFF
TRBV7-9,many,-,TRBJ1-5,TGTGCCAGCACCATTTATACCACAGGGAGAAGTCAGCCCCAGCATTTT,CASTIYTTGRSQPQHF
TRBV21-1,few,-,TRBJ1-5,TGTGCCAGCCTACAAGGAGGGAGAGGCAATCAGCCCCAGCATTTT,CASLQGGRGNQPQHF
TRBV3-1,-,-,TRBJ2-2,TGTGCCAGCAGCCAAGATTTGGCGGTAAGGGCCGGGGAGCTGTTTTTT,CASSQDLAVRAGELFF
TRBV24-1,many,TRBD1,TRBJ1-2,TGTGCCACCAGTGATCACCGGGACAGGAGATCCGACCTTTATGGCTACACCTTC,CATSDHRDRRSDLYGYTF
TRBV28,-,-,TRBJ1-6,TGTGCCAGCCAACCCCTCCACGACCCGTTATCACCCCTCCACTTT,CASQPLHDPLSPLHF
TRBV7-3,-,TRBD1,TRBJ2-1,TGTGCCAGCAGCCTAGACAGGGATCGAGTCGATGAGCAGTTCTTC,CASSLDRDRVDEQFF
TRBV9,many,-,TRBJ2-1,TGTGCCAGCAGCGTTGGGACCCTCAATGAGCAGTTCTTC,CASSVGTLNEQFF
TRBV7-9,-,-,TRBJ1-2,TGTGCCAGCAGCTTAGCGGGGACCCCCCTAGGGGGCTACACCTTC,CASSLAGTPLGGYTF
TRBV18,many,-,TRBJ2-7,TGTGCCAGCTCACCAGAGCAGGGACGGGCCTACGAGCAGTACTTC,CASSPEQGRAYEQYF
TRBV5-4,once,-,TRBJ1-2,TGTGCCAGCAGCTTGAGATCCTCACAGGGTGACTATGGCTACACCTTC,CASSLRSSQGDYGYTF
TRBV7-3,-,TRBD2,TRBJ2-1,TGTGCCAGCAGCTCGCGGGCCCTAGCGGGGGGGCGTAGTGAGCAGTTCTTC,CASSSRALAGGRSEQFF
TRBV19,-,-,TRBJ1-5,TGTGCCAGTAGTATTGTGGGGATTGATCAGCCCCAGCATTTT,CASSIVGIDQPQHF
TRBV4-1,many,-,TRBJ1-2,TGCGCCAGCAGCCAAGCCATCGACAGAAGCTACACCTTC,CASSQAIDRSYTF
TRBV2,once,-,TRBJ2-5,TGTGCCAGCATTCCTGGGCTCTCGGAGACCCAGTACTTC,CASIPGLSETQYF
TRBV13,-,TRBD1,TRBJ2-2,TGTGCCAGCAACAGACAGGGGTTGGACGGGGAGCTGTTTTTT,CASNRQGLDGELFF
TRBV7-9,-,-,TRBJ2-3,TGTGCCAGCAGCTTAGCTGGGGGTAATACGCAGTATTTT,CASSLAGGNTQYF
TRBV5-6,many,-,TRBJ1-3,TGTGCCAGCAGCCCCCAGACGGGGATGGGCGGAAACACCATATATTTT,CASSPQTGMGGNTIYF